This record covers a single T cell receptor beta chain. Participants were placed into cohorts based on the clinical history they reported. Authors' methods: Quantification of nucleated cells was approximated via reference gene primer amplification. TCRdb's table, derived via immunoSEQ multiplex PCR, lists solely in-frame clones and lacks some. The V and J calls and clone size come from that table; D and trimming were worked out from the DNA. The sample consists of approximately 180,000 clones, roughly 87% of them appearing once. This sample was taken from a study of blood T cell repertoires in COVID-19. Study-wide background: Nucleic acid was either cDNA or gDNA, and it came from T cells, B-cell-depleted T cells, or PBMCs.

Per the germline V gene, CDR1 is SGDLS and CDR2 is YYNGEE. The CDR3 runs to 14 residues. The germline V and J ends were trimmed by 7 bases and 8 bases, with 18 bases remaining between them. The TCR comes from a human donor with acute COVID-19. The donor label of this sample is uncertain. The J gene is TRBJ1-4, the V gene TRBV9; TRBD1 might be the D (6 bases). The sequenced sample was PBMCs or T cells enriched from blood (not recorded which). This CDR3 is CASAPTGGAEKLFF. The CDR3, as DNA: TGTGCCAGCGCTCCCACCGGGGGGGCCGAAAAACTGTTTTTT.